Below are 24 T cell receptor beta chains sequenced from a single sample in a study of blood T cell repertoires in COVID-19. Data came from immunoSEQ multiplex PCR; TCRdb stores just in-frame clones and leaves some out. The table has hundreds of thousands of clones, 88% seen once. The sample taken for sequencing was PBMCs or T cells enriched from blood (not recorded which). The receptors come from a woman in her twenties or thirties who had recovered from COVID-19.

The chain combines TRBV29-1 with TRBJ2-7; D unresolved. CDR1 is SQVTM, CDR2 ANQGSEA, per germline. Trimming shortened V by 1 base and J by 2 bases, and 6 bases separated the two germline ends. This CDR3 spans 12 amino acids. DNA for the CDR3: TGCAGCGTTGAAGCAGGCACCTACGAGCAGTACTTC. It is translated as CSVEAGTYEQYF.

V is TRBV5-1 and J is TRBJ2-5; D might be TRBD2 (5 bases). Deletions cut 2 bases from V and 4 bases from J, with 15 bases between. This CDR3 is 15 amino acids long. Germline loops: CDR1 SGHRS, CDR2 YFSETQ. In DNA form, the CDR3 reads TGCGCCAGCAGCTTTGAACCGGGTGCGGGAGAGACCCAGTACTTC. This codes for CASSFEPGAGETQYF.

The chain joins TRBV30 to TRBJ2-7; TRBD1 matches 8 bases. The V gene end was trimmed by 6 bases and the J gene end by 3 bases; junction bases not matched to a gene: 4. Germline V gene sequence: CDR1 GTSNPN, CDR2 SVGIG (reference sequence). The CDR3 has 12 amino acids. The CDR3 spells CACSTGGYEQYF. The DNA for the CDR3 is TGTGCCTGCTCCACAGGGGGCTACGAGCAGTACTTC. Together with reference TRBV30 and TRBJ2-7, the CDR3 gives the full variable domain: SQTIHQWPATLVQPVGSPLSLECTVEGTSNPNLYWYRQAAGRGLQLLFYSVGIGQISSEVPQNLSASRPQDRQFILSSKKLLLSDSGFYLCACSTGGYEQYFGPGTRLTVT.

The rearrangement joins TRBV11-2 to TRBJ1-1; 8 nucleotides line up with TRBD1. Trimming removed 6 bases from V and 12 bases from J; junction bases left unmatched: 15. The CDR3 is 14 amino acids. CDR1 and CDR2 (germline): SGHAT, FQNNGV. Here the CDR3 DNA reads TGTGCCAGCAGAGCCGGGACAGGCCGCTTTAAGACTTTCTTT. Translating gives CASRAGTGRFKTFF.

J is TRBJ2-6 and V is TRBV24-1; no clear D. V dropped 3 bases and J dropped 2 bases, with 10 bases sitting between them. CDR1 is KGHDR, CDR2 SFDVKD, per germline. The CDR3 is made up of 16 amino acids. CDR3 residues: CATSDPRQAGANVLTF. The CDR3, as DNA: TGTGCCACCAGTGATCCTCGACAAGCTGGGGCCAACGTCCTGACTTTC.

V gene TRBV7-2 combines with J gene TRBJ2-1, with 10 bases identical to TRBD2. Germline trimming cut 1 base from V and 7 bases from J; bases unmatched to any gene: 7. Germline-derived CDR1 and CDR2 are SGHTA and FQGNSA. This CDR3 is 16 amino acids long. The CDR3 DNA is TGTGCCAGCAGCTTAGTCTCTAGCGGGAGTGGTAATGAGCAGTTCTTC. This gives the protein CASSLVSSGSGNEQFF.

V and J are TRBV19 and TRBJ1-1; D perhaps matches TRBD1 (6 bases). V lost 8 bases and J lost 0, with 10 bases in between. The germline V gene has CDR1 LNHDA and CDR2 SQIVND (reference sequence). This CDR3 spans 13 amino acids. In nucleotides, the CDR3 is TGTGCCAGTTGGGGACACCTGAACACTGAAGCTTTCTTT. Protein: CASWGHLNTEAFF.

V usage is TRBV18 and J usage is TRBJ2-3; D gene unclear. The germline gives CDR1 KGHSH, CDR2 LQKENI. This CDR3 is 13 amino acids long. V was cut by 5 bases and J by 2 bases, with 8 bases left in between. The CDR3 sequence is CASSYRYTDTQYF. In DNA form, the CDR3 reads TGTGCCAGCTCATACAGATACACAGATACGCAGTATTTT.

The chain carries TRBV4-1 and TRBJ2-3; 7 nucleotides match TRBD2. The V and J ends lost 8 bases and 6 bases, in that order; junction bases with no gene match: 5. This CDR3 is built from 12 residues. CDR1 is MGHRA and CDR2 is YSYEKL in the germline V gene. CDR3 nucleotide sequence: TGCGCCAGCCTCGGGAGGACCGATACGCAGTATTTT. Encoded protein: CASLGRTDTQYF.

This sequence joins TRBV7-9 and TRBJ1-1; 9 bases are shared with TRBD1. The CDR3 runs 14 residues. Trimming removed 3 bases from V and 6 bases from J; junction bases left unmatched: 5. Germline loops: CDR1 SEHNR, CDR2 FQNEAQ (reference sequence). The DNA for the CDR3 is TGTGCCAGCAGCTTGACAGGGGGGTATTCTGAAGCTTTCTTT. It encodes CASSLTGGYSEAFF.

The chain has TRBV7-6 and TRBJ2-2; possibly TRBD1 for D (7 bases). This CDR3 has 16 residues. Germline V gene data show CDR1 as SGHVS and CDR2 as FNYEAQ. V was shortened by 5 bases and J by 1 base, with 14 bases between the two germline ends. CDR3 loop: CASSKGARGNTGELFF. DNA for the CDR3: TGTGCCAGCAGCAAGGGGGCGCGGGGGAACACCGGGGAGCTGTTTTTT.

The V gene is TRBV4-3, the J gene TRBJ2-7; D is ambiguous. The length of the CDR3 is 16 residues. CDR1 is LGHNA, CDR2 YSLEER, per germline. Trimming cost V 1 base and J 2 bases, with 15 bases left between them. The chain's CDR3 is CASSQVPTVYAYEQYF. As DNA, the CDR3 is TGCGCCAGCAGCCAAGTCCCTACAGTGTACGCCTACGAGCAGTACTTC.

The chain recombines TRBV4-3 with TRBJ2-1; TRBD1 agrees at 9 bases. With 0 bases clipped from V and 3 bases from J, the junction kept 6 bases outside the gene matches. This CDR3 contains 17 residues. Germline loops: CDR1 LGHNA, CDR2 YSLEER. This CDR3 reads CASSQDPQGAIYNEQFF. The CDR3 bases are TGCGCCAGCAGCCAAGATCCACAGGGGGCAATCTACAATGAGCAGTTCTTC.

The V and J genes are TRBV16 and TRBJ1-5; D may be TRBD1 (5 bases). V lost 0 bases and J lost 6, with 9 bases in between. The CDR3 loop spans 14 amino acids. In germline, CDR1 is KGHSY, CDR2 FQNENV. CDR3 in DNA: TGTGCCAGCAGCCAATCGATCAGGGTTCAGCCCCAGCATTTT. Translating it yields CASSQSIRVQPQHF.

This chain joins TRBV1 and TRBJ1-1; the DNA was not used to check the table's D call, TRBD1. TRBV1 is a pseudogene. The CDR3 is 14 amino acids. The CDR3: CTSSQDTDRDWAFF. CDR3 nucleotides: TGCACCAGCAGCCAAGATACCGACAGGGATTGGGCTTTCTTT.

This rearrangement joins TRBV30 to TRBJ2-4; 7 nucleotides agree with TRBD2. V lost 2 bases to trimming and J lost 0 bases; unmatched junction nucleotides: 19. CDR3 size: 20 residues. From germline, CDR1 is GTSNPN and CDR2 SVGIG (reference sequence). The CDR3 reads CAWSPKVWRERGLAKNIQYF. The CDR3 DNA reads as TGTGCCTGGAGTCCAAAAGTTTGGCGGGAGAGGGGCCTAGCCAAAAACATTCAGTACTTC.

The DNA for the CDR3 is TGTGCCAGCACTCCAGCTGGCAGGGGCGTAAATGAGCAGTTCTTC. Protein: CASTPAGRGVNEQFF. This chain uses TRBV28 with TRBJ2-1; tentatively, D is TRBD1 (6 bases). Trimming stripped 7 bases from V and 7 bases from J, with 20 bases between. The CDR3 is 15 amino acids. CDR1 MDHEN and CDR2 SYDVKM come from the germline V gene. Filled out from reference TRBV28 and TRBJ2-1, the complete variable domain reads DVKVTQSSRYLVKRTGEKVFLECVQDMDHENMFWYRQDPGLGLRLIYFSYDVKMKEKGDIPEGYSVSREKKERFSLILESASTNQTSMYLCASTPAGRGVNEQFFGPGTRLTVL.

The chain combines TRBV11-3 with TRBJ2-7; D is undetermined. This CDR3 spans 12 amino acids. V was pared by 3 bases and J by 3 bases, with 6 bases between. CDR1 is SGHNT and CDR2 is YENEEA in the germline V gene. Here the CDR3 DNA reads TGTGCCAGCAGCTTTAGAGTCTACGAGCAGTACTTC. Translated, it gives CASSFRVYEQYF.

J is TRBJ1-3 and V is TRBV9, with unresolved D. The CDR3 is 15 amino acids. CDR1 and CDR2 from the germline V gene are SGDLS and YYNGEE. The V end was cut by 0 bases, the J end by 0 bases, with 7 bases between. The CDR3 spells CASSVARSSGNTIYF. The CDR3 DNA reads as TGTGCCAGCAGCGTAGCGCGGAGCTCTGGAAACACCATATATTTT.

This chain uses TRBV3-1 (or the pseudogene TRBV3-2) with TRBJ2-5; a weak D match, TRBD2 (6 bases). Trimming took 3 bases from V and 6 from J, leaving 17 bases between them. The CDR3 runs to 15 residues. Germline CDR1 is LGHDT and CDR2 is YNNKEL (reference sequence). In nucleotides, the CDR3 is TGTGCCAGCAGCCACCTACTCCGGGACTTTAAGACCCAGTACTTC. Encoded protein: CASSHLLRDFKTQYF.

This clone has just one count. This chain uses TRBV10-3 with TRBJ2-7, with TRBD2 identical over 8 bases. The V gene's germline CDR1 is ENHRY and CDR2 SYGVKD. The CDR3 extends over 16 amino acids. With V trimmed by 7 bases and J by 5 bases, 16 bases remained unmatched. Here the CDR3 DNA reads TGTGCCATCAACCCCGGGGGGGAGGAAGGGCTCAACGAGCAGTACTTC. Translation gives CAINPGGEEGLNEQYF.

J is TRBJ2-1 and V is TRBV18, with 7 bases fitting TRBD2. This CDR3 region has 16 residues. The V gene end was trimmed by 6 bases and the J gene end by 6 bases; junction bases not matched to a gene: 14. Germline V gene lookup returns CDR1 KGHSH and CDR2 LQKENI. CDR3 nucleotide sequence: TGTGCCAGCTCCCCATCATTGGGCGGGGGTATCAATGAGCAGTTCTTC. This encodes CASSPSLGGGINEQFF.

This sequence joins TRBV2 and TRBJ1-2; weak D call: TRBD1 (5 bases). With 6 bases removed from V and 3 bases from J, the gap between germline ends came to 11 bases. The germline V gene has CDR1 SNHLY and CDR2 FYNNEI. This CDR3 comprises 13 residues. CDR3 DNA sequence: TGTGCCAGCAGGACGGGGGGAGACTATGGCTACACCTTC. This sequence encodes CASRTGGDYGYTF.

The chain couples TRBV4-1 to TRBJ2-6, with a tentative D call TRBD2 (6 bases). The CDR3 has 17 residues. Per the germline V gene, CDR1 is MGHRA and CDR2 is YSYEKL. The germline V and J ends were trimmed by 1 base and 1 base, with 11 bases remaining between them. The CDR3 nucleotides read TGCGCCAGCAGCCAAGCAACCGGGACTTCTGGGGCCAACGTCCTGACTTTC. It encodes CASSQATGTSGANVLTF.